A selection of T cell receptor beta chains follows, all from one sample in a study of T cell responses to AZD1222 COVID-19 vaccine. Here immunoSEQ multiplex PCR was the method, and the copy in TCRdb shows in-frame clones only, minus some. This table has approximately 170,000 clones, more than 80% appearing once. The specimen was peripheral blood, collected on day 0 of AZD1222 vaccination. All receptors come from an adult in good health. The CDR3 runs from the conserved cysteine through the conserved F or W. Each record gives: V gene, clone size, D gene, J gene, CDR3 DNA, CDR3 protein. A D gene is named only where the DNA matches it firmly. Part of the rows lack a size; the others show once, few, many or a class for expanded clones.

>TRBV6-1|NA|NA|TRBJ2-1
TGTGCCAGCAGTGCGACCTTAGGGGGGGGAATCGATGAGCAGTTCTTC
CASSATLGGGIDEQFF
>TRBV19|NA|TRBD1|TRBJ2-7
TGTGCCAGTAGTACATACCCCGGGACAGGTTCTTACGAGCAGTACTTC
CASSTYPGTGSYEQYF
>TRBV7-9|NA|TRBD1|TRBJ1-2
TGTGCCAGCAGCTCCTGGGACAGGGGCTATGGCTACACCTTC
CASSSWDRGYGYTF
>TRBV7-9|NA|TRBD1|TRBJ2-7
TGTGCCAGCAGCATCAACAGGGGTGGATCCTACGAGCAGTACTTC
CASSINRGGSYEQYF
>TRBV19|NA|TRBD1|TRBJ2-1
TGTGCCAGTAGGCCGCCGGGACAGGGGGTTACTAATGAGCAGTTCTTC
CASRPPGQGVTNEQFF
>TRBV24-1|NA|NA|TRBJ1-5
TGTGCCACCAGTGATTTGACAGGGAAAATCGGCAATCAGCCCCAGCATTTT
CATSDLTGKIGNQPQHF
>TRBV2|NA|TRBD2|TRBJ2-7
TGTGCCAGCAGTGGGCACCCAGGGGGGGGACTAGCGGGGACTAGCGGCGAGCAGTACTTC
CASSGHPGGGLAGTSGEQYF
>TRBV2|NA|NA|TRBJ2-3
TGTGCCGGGGGTAAGGATCTTACGCAGTATTTT
CAGGKDLTQYF
>TRBV6-5|once|TRBD1|TRBJ2-2
TGTGCCAGCAGTTCCTACAGGGGTGCAAAAACCGGGGAGCTGTTTTTT
CASSSYRGAKTGELFF
>TRBV9|NA|NA|TRBJ2-1
TGTGCCAGCAGCGCAGCGTCCGGGACGTATAATGAGCAGTTCTTC
CASSAASGTYNEQFF
>TRBV5-1|NA|TRBD2|TRBJ2-2
TGCGCCAGCAGGAGCGGGGACGGGGAGCTGTTTTTT
CASRSGDGELFF
>TRBV11-2|NA|NA|TRBJ1-6
TGTGCCAGCAGCCCGGGAGCAAATTCACCCCTCCACTTT
CASSPGANSPLHF
>TRBV2|NA|NA|TRBJ2-2
TGTGCCAGCAGTGAATCGGCAGGAAACACCGGGGAGCTGTTTTTT
CASSESAGNTGELFF
>TRBV18|NA|NA|TRBJ2-3
TGTGCCAGCTCACCACGAAATCAGGGGAGTATTTGGACAGATACGCAGTATTTT
CASSPRNQGSIWTDTQYF
>TRBV5-1|NA|NA|TRBJ1-6
TGCGCCAGCTCCGAGGGAGGCTATAATTCACCCCTCCACTTT
CASSEGGYNSPLHF
>TRBV7-9|NA|TRBD1|TRBJ1-2
TGTGCCAGCAGCTCCGACAGGGGCTCTAACTATGGCTACACCTTC
CASSSDRGSNYGYTF
>TRBV5-1|NA|TRBD2|TRBJ2-1
TGCGCCAGCACGCCCCTAGCGGGTAGCTCCTACAATGAGCAGTTCTTC
CASTPLAGSSYNEQFF
>TRBV19|NA|NA|TRBJ2-7
TGTGCCAGTAGTTGGGTGGGCAGGGATCTTACCTACGAGCAGTACTTC
CASSWVGRDLTYEQYF
>TRBV7-2|NA|NA|TRBJ2-7
TGTGCCAGCAGCCGTTTGTTTGGGACGCCTTACGAGCAGTACTTC
CASSRLFGTPYEQYF
>TRBV18|NA|NA|TRBJ1-3
TGTGCCAGCTCACCACAGGCCAGGGGTGACTCTGGAAACACCATATATTTT
CASSPQARGDSGNTIYF
>TRBV10-1|NA|TRBD1|TRBJ1-2
TGCGCCAGCAGTGAGCGGACAGGGGACGTCTATGGCTACACCTTC
CASSERTGDVYGYTF
>TRBV6-2/TRBV6-3|NA|TRBD2|TRBJ2-7
TGTGCCAGCAGTATCAAGCGGGAGGGCCCGTACGAGCAGTACTTC
CASSIKREGPYEQYF
>TRBV5-1|NA|NA|TRBJ1-6
TGCGCCAGCAGCTTGAACAAGGGGTCACCCCTCCACTTT
CASSLNKGSPLHF
>TRBV5-4|NA|NA|TRBJ2-3
TGTGCCAGCAGCTTGGGAAGTGGGGGACGGGGCACAGATACGCAGTATTTT
CASSLGSGGRGTDTQYF
>TRBV6-5|once|NA|TRBJ2-2
TGTGCCAGCAGACAAACGATCACAGGGCCCGGGGAGCTGTTTTTT
CASRQTITGPGELFF
>TRBV3-1/TRBV3-2|NA|NA|TRBJ1-1
TGTGCCAGCAGCCGGACAGCTCGAAACACTGAAGCTTTCTTT
CASSRTARNTEAFF
>TRBV21-1|once|NA|TRBJ1-6
TGTGCCAGCAGCAAAGACACGGGCGGGAATTCACCCCTCCACTTT
CASSKDTGGNSPLHF
>TRBV9|NA|TRBD2|TRBJ2-1
TGTGCCAGCAGCGTTTTGCCTTCGGGGGGGTCCTACAATGAGCAGTTCTTC
CASSVLPSGGSYNEQFF
>TRBV7-9|once|NA|TRBJ1-5
TGTGCCAGCAGCTTAAGAGGACAGCCCCAGCATTTT
CASSLRGQPQHF
>TRBV5-1|once|NA|TRBJ2-7
TGCGCCAGCAGCCCGGAAGGGGCGCCCGGGACAAGTATCTCCTACGAGCAGTACTTC
CASSPEGAPGTSISYEQYF
>TRBV9|NA|NA|TRBJ2-7
TGTGCCAGCAGCCCCCTGGGGGCGAGCTACGAGCAGTACTTC
CASSPLGASYEQYF
>TRBV24-1|NA|NA|TRBJ1-1
TGTGCCACCAGTGATGAGTTCCTGGACACTGAAGCTTTCTTT
CATSDEFLDTEAFF
>TRBV6-1|NA|NA|TRBJ1-1
TGTGCCAGCAGTGATCGACAGCCCCTGAACACTGAAGCTTTCTTT
CASSDRQPLNTEAFF
>TRBV7-9|NA|TRBD1|TRBJ1-4
TGTGCCAGCAGCGCGCTAATGACAGGGTTTAATGAAAAACTGTTTTTT
CASSALMTGFNEKLFF
>TRBV9|few|TRBD1|TRBJ2-7
TGTGCCAGCAGCGCCGACTACCACGGGACAGCCTACGAGCAGTACTTC
CASSADYHGTAYEQYF
>TRBV5-1|NA|NA|TRBJ1-1
TGCGCCAGCAGCTTGGTTGATGTCACTGAAGCTTTCTTT
CASSLVDVTEAFF
>TRBV7-2|NA|TRBD2|TRBJ2-5
TGTGCCAGCAGCCCTCGACTAGCGGGGGGCGTATTACAACAGACCCAGTACTTC
CASSPRLAGGVLQQTQYF
>TRBV6-5|NA|TRBD1|TRBJ1-1
TGTGCCAGCAGGCCCGGGACAGGGGACTTCGCTGAAGCTTTCTTT
CASRPGTGDFAEAFF
>TRBV19|NA|NA|TRBJ2-7
TGTGCCAGTAGTTTCAGCAGGGGATTGGACTACGAGCAGTACTTC
CASSFSRGLDYEQYF
>TRBV11-2|NA|NA|TRBJ1-2
TGTGCCAGCAGCTTAGAGGCCGCAGGGAGGCCCTATGGCTACACCTTC
CASSLEAAGRPYGYTF
>TRBV11-3|NA|TRBD1|TRBJ1-5
TGTGCCAGCAGCTTAGGCCGGGACAGAGTCTTCAATCAGCCCCAGCATTTT
CASSLGRDRVFNQPQHF
>TRBV13|once|TRBD2|TRBJ2-1
TGTGCCAGCGGCGGGGGGGCGCTCAACAATGAGCAGTTCTTC
CASGGGALNNEQFF
>TRBV15|NA|TRBD2|TRBJ2-3
TGTGCCACCAGCCCCAGATTTCCGGGACTAGCGGGAGGGTCAGATACGCAGTATTTT
CATSPRFPGLAGGSDTQYF
>TRBV10-2|NA|NA|TRBJ1-5
TGCGCCAGCAGGAGCGCCGGGGGCGATCAGCCCCAGCATTTT
CASRSAGGDQPQHF
>TRBV30|NA|TRBD1|TRBJ1-4
TGTGCCTGCCGGACAGGAGAATTAACTAATGAAAAACTGTTTTTT
CACRTGELTNEKLFF
>TRBV6-1|NA|TRBD1|TRBJ1-1
TGTGCCAGCAGTGGACAGGGGGCTGTGTTGTGGACCGAAGCTTTCTTT
CASSGQGAVLWTEAFF